This T cell receptor (beta chain) was sequenced during a study of radiotherapy plus CTLA-4 blockade in lung cancer. The V and J ends lost 6 bases and 5 bases, in that order; junction bases with no gene match: 4. The CDR3 length is 14 residues. Per germline, CDR1 MRHNA and CDR2 SNTAGT. The protocol was immunoSEQ multiplex PCR, while the TCRdb copy is restricted to in-frame clones and leaves out a portion. The repertoire holds around 29,000 clones, with 75% to 90% as singletons. The source was peripheral blood, collected from a patient treated with radiotherapy plus ipilimumab. The chain has TRBV6-4 and TRBJ2-2, with 9 positions matching TRBD2. This receptor was identified in a human donor with non-small cell lung cancer that progressed on radiotherapy plus ipilimumab. CDR3 nucleotide sequence: TGTGCCAGCAGAAAGCGGGGGGAAACCGGGGAGCTGTTTTTT. Its translation is CASRKRGETGELFF.